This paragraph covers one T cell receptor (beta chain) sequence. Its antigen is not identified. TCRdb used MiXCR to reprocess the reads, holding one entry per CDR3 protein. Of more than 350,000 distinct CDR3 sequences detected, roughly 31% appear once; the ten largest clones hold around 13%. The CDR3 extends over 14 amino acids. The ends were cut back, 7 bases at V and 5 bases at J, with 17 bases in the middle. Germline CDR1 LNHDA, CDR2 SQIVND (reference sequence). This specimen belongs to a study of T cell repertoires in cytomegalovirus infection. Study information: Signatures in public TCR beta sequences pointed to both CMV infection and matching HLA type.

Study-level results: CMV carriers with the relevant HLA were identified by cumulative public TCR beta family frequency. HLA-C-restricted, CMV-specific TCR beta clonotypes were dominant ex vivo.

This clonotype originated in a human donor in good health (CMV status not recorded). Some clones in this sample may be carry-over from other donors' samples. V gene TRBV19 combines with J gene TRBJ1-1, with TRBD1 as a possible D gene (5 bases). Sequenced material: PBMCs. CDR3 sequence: CASIPLGVGTEAFF. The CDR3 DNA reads TGTGCCAGTATCCCCTTGGGGGTGGGGACTGAAGCTTTCTTT.